Shown below are 30 T cell receptor beta chains from a single sample sequenced in a study. TCRdb called the 5' RACE reads again in MiXCR, with one record for every CDR3 protein. The sample contains about 54,000 distinct CDR3 sequences, under 20% of which appear only once. Sequencing was carried out using naive CD4+ T cells sorted from blood. The subset denotes: naive CD4+ T cells, CD4+CD45RA+CD25-. The receptors come from a female donor with breast cancer.

The sample holds many counts of this clonotype. The rearrangement joins TRBV30 to TRBJ2-3; tentative D call: TRBD2 (5 bases). The CDR3 is made up of 18 amino acids. The germline V gene encodes CDR1 GTSNPN and CDR2 SVGIG (reference sequence). V was clipped by 3 bases and J by 4 bases, with 26 bases between them. In DNA, the CDR3 is TGTGCCTGGAGAGCGCGGAGACTACTAGTCTCAGTCGCAGATACGCAGTATTTT. It specifies CAWRARRLLVSVADTQYF.

This clonotype was seen more than once but under ten times. V usage is TRBV12-3 or TRBV12-4 and J usage is TRBJ2-1; 9 bases are a match to TRBD1. Unmatched junction bases numbered 3, after V lost 4 bases and J lost 14 bases. This CDR3 contains 11 residues. CDR3 sequence: CASSSRTGEFF. Here the CDR3 DNA reads TGTGCCAGCAGTTCCCGGACAGGGGAGTTCTTC.

This clonotype was found many times. The chain is built from TRBV7-2 and TRBJ1-5; 7 bases agree with TRBD1. Germline CDR1 SGHTA, CDR2 FQGNSA. This CDR3 region has 14 residues. The J segment lost 3 bases and the V segment lost 5 bases, leaving 4 bases of the junction unmatched. CDR3: CASSRQGINQPQHF. CDR3 nucleotides: TGTGCCAGCAGCCGACAGGGTATCAATCAGCCCCAGCATTTT.

This clonotype was seen many times. The chain links TRBV6-5 to TRBJ1-1; 8 nucleotides agree with TRBD1. Germline loops: CDR1 MNHEY, CDR2 SVGAGI. The CDR3 is made up of 12 amino acids. Trimming cost V 5 bases and J 7 bases; bases outside gene matches: 3. This CDR3 reads CASSRQGFEAFF. CDR3 sequence (DNA): TGTGCCAGCAGTCGACAGGGGTTTGAAGCTTTCTTT.

This rearrangement joins TRBV2 to TRBJ2-5; 13 nucleotides agree with TRBD2. V shed 3 bases and J 4 bases; nucleotides not matched to a gene: 2. Germline lookup yields CDR1 SNHLY and CDR2 FYNNEI. There are 15 residues in the CDR3. The chain's CDR3 is CASSEGLAGIETQYF. For the CDR3, the DNA is TGTGCCAGCAGTGAGGGACTAGCGGGAATAGAGACCCAGTACTTC.

The table lists this clonotype with a few counts. The junction shows a germline mismatch at one end, possibly a read error. The genes are TRBV20-1 and TRBJ1-2; a weak D match, TRBD1 (5 bases). This CDR3 region has 13 residues. Per the germline V gene, CDR1 is DFQATT and CDR2 is SNEGSKA (reference sequence). CDR3 region: CGARTPLSYGYTF. The CDR3, as DNA: TGCGGTGCTCGGACACCCCTTAGCTATGGCTACACCTTC.

This chain uses TRBV29-1 with TRBJ2-7; D uncertain. The CDR3 has 12 amino acids. The V gene lost 6 bases and the J gene lost 2 bases, with 11 bases spanning the gap. CDR1 and CDR2 from the germline V gene are SQVTM and ANQGSEA. The CDR3 sequence: CSVRQNTYEQYF. For the CDR3, the DNA is TGCAGCGTCCGCCAAAACACCTACGAGCAGTACTTC.

This clonotype has at least ten counts. The chain links TRBV20-1 to TRBJ1-5, with 8 nucleotides matching TRBD1. From germline, CDR1 is DFQATT and CDR2 SNEGSKA (reference sequence). There are 18 residues in the CDR3. Trimming at V came to 4 bases and at J to 1 base, leaving 15 bases not matched to a gene. This chain's CDR3 is CSANARGRWIRSNQPQHF. CDR3 DNA: TGCAGTGCTAACGCCAGGGGGCGGTGGATTAGGAGCAATCAGCCCCAGCATTTT.

This clonotype has a count of ten or more. The chain employs TRBV6-5 and TRBJ1-5; TRBD1 might be the D (5 bases). The germline V and J ends were trimmed by 6 bases and 8 bases, with 14 bases remaining between them. Per germline, CDR1 MNHEY and CDR2 SVGAGI. The CDR3 covers 13 residues. This CDR3 is CASRKDRREPQHF. The CDR3 DNA follows: TGTGCCAGCAGAAAGGACCGCAGGGAGCCCCAGCATTTT.

This clonotype was observed at least ten times. The V call is TRBV5-6, the J call TRBJ1-6; the D is unclear. CDR1 SGHDT and CDR2 YYEEEE come from the germline V gene. The CDR3 loop spans 14 amino acids. The germline V and J ends were trimmed by 4 bases and 6 bases, with 11 bases remaining between them. Here the CDR3 DNA reads TGTGCCAGCAGCCTTCTGAGCCTTAATTCACCCCTCCACTTT. Its translation is CASSLLSLNSPLHF.

There are many counts of this clonotype. The V gene is TRBV7-2, the J gene TRBJ2-1, with 10 bases identical to TRBD1. From germline, CDR1 is SGHTA and CDR2 FQGNSA. After removal of 5 bases from V and 3 bases from J, the junction contained 4 bases not matched to a gene. CDR3 length equals 15 residues. The CDR3 nucleotides read TGTGCCAGCAGCGGGGACAGGGGAGTCTACAATGAGCAGTTCTTC. It codes for CASSGDRGVYNEQFF.

The chain is built from TRBV7-9 and TRBJ1-3; D not certain. This CDR3 is built from 15 residues. Germline CDR1 reads SEHNR; CDR2 reads FQNEAQ (reference sequence). With 6 bases removed from V and 0 bases from J, the gap between germline ends came to 12 bases. The CDR3 loop reads CASSPGSVSGNTIYF. The CDR3 DNA follows: TGTGCCAGCAGTCCCGGTTCCGTCTCTGGAAACACCATATATTTT.

This clonotype was observed once. This clone may be a read error of a much larger clone one base away. The chain recombines TRBV5-1 with TRBJ2-3; TRBD1 is a possible D gene (5 bases). Germline CDR1 reads SGHRS; CDR2 reads YFSETQ. The CDR3 runs to 15 residues. Trimming cost V 1 base and J 6 bases, with 15 bases left between them. The chain's CDR3 is CASSLTQGEADTQYF. CDR3 DNA: TGCGCCAGCAGCTTGACTCAGGGTGAGGCGGATACGCAGTATTTT. Full variable domain (rest looked up from reference TRBV5-1 and TRBJ2-3): KAGVTQTPRYLIKTRGQQVTLSCSPISGHRSVSWYQQTPGQGLQFLFEYFSETQRNKGNFPGRFSGRQFSNSRSEMNVSTLELGDSALYLCASSLTQGEADTQYFGPGTRLTVL.

This clonotype turned up a few times. CDR3 sequence (DNA): TGCGCCACCGCCGACAGGGAGGGGACTGAAGCTTTCTTT. Translated, it gives CATADREGTEAFF. The rearrangement links TRBV5-1 to TRBJ1-1, with TRBD1 identical over 7 bases. Unmatched junction bases numbered 10, after V lost 9 bases and J lost 5 bases. The germline gives CDR1 SGHRS, CDR2 YFSETQ. The CDR3 is made up of 13 amino acids.

The chain combines TRBV20-1 with TRBJ2-1; D remains unclear. The V end was cut by 8 bases, the J end by 5 bases, with 10 bases between. Germline V gives CDR1 DFQATT, CDR2 SNEGSKA (reference sequence). The CDR3 covers 11 residues. The CDR3 bases are TGCAGTTCCAAAAATAACAATGAGCAGTTCTTC. Translation: CSSKNNNEQFF.

This clonotype was counted ten times or more. V and J are TRBV7-9 and TRBJ1-1; D possibly corresponds to TRBD1 (6 bases). V lost 8 bases, J lost 5 bases, and 24 bases lay in between. This CDR3 spans 16 amino acids. The germline V gene encodes CDR1 SEHNR and CDR2 FQNEAQ (reference sequence). The CDR3 reads CASSGAGPQRGTEAFF. The CDR3 DNA reads as TGTGCCAGCTCGGGTGCGGGGCCCCAAAGGGGGACTGAAGCTTTCTTT.

The rearrangement joins TRBV2 to TRBJ2-1; either TRBD1 or TRBD2 may fit D (5 bases each). The CDR3 extends over 18 amino acids. Germline CDR1 and CDR2: SNHLY and FYNNEI. Trimming took off 6 bases at V and 6 bases at J, with 27 bases between the two ends. The CDR3 sequence is CASRENTGTQYRGNEQFF. The DNA of the CDR3 is TGTGCCAGCAGGGAAAATACCGGGACCCAATATAGGGGCAATGAGCAGTTCTTC.

This clonotype occurred many times. This rearrangement joins TRBV6-2 or TRBV6-3 to TRBJ2-3; D is ambiguous. Trimming took off 2 bases at V and 5 bases at J, with 17 bases between the two ends. Germline V CDR1 and CDR2: MNHEY, SVGEGT. The CDR3 loop spans 16 amino acids. For the CDR3, the DNA is TGTGCCAGCAGTTACGGCCTTCGGGTGTGGGGAGATACGCAGTATTTT. Amino acids: CASSYGLRVWGDTQYF.

The V call is TRBV24-1, the J call TRBJ2-3; tentatively, D is TRBD2 (7 bases). Germline V CDR1 and CDR2: KGHDR, SFDVKD. This CDR3 is 14 amino acids long. V lost 8 bases to trimming and J lost 2 bases, with 13 bases between them. The DNA of the CDR3 is TGTGCCACCAAAGGCGCGGGGGCCACAGATACGCAGTATTTT. It translates to CATKGAGATDTQYF.

This clonotype was recorded at least ten times. The chain combines TRBV6-2 or TRBV6-3 with TRBJ1-4; a possible D gene is TRBD1 (6 bases). The V end was cut by 4 bases, the J end by 8 bases, with 11 bases between. The CDR3 sequence is 13 residues long. CDR1 and CDR2 from the germline V gene are MNHEY and SVGEGT. The CDR3 bases are TGTGCCAGCAGTTCCGGGACAATCGAAAAACTGTTTTTT. Translated, it gives CASSSGTIEKLFF.

Many counts were recorded for this clonotype. The rearrangement uses TRBV4-1 and TRBJ2-7, with a tentative D call TRBD1 (5 bases). The V gene lost 2 bases and the J gene lost 3 bases, with 14 bases spanning the gap. Looked up from germline, CDR1 is MGHRA and CDR2 is YSYEKL. The CDR3 has 15 amino acids. In nucleotides, the CDR3 is TGCGCCAGCAGCCAACCCCTGGGGCGTTACTACGAGCAGTACTTC. Translating gives CASSQPLGRYYEQYF.

This chain uses TRBV20-1 with TRBJ2-5; D is unresolved. CDR1 DFQATT and CDR2 SNEGSKA come from the germline V gene (reference sequence). The CDR3 is 12 residues long. The V gene lost 0 bases and the J gene lost 5 bases, with 7 bases spanning the gap. CDR3: CSARDLYETQYF. The CDR3 DNA sequence: TGCAGTGCTAGAGATCTATATGAGACCCAGTACTTC.

Many counts were recorded for this clonotype. The chain links TRBV4-3 to TRBJ1-1, with D possibly TRBD1 on 5 matching bases. Trimming took off 0 bases at V and 4 bases at J, with 12 bases between the two ends. The CDR3 has 15 residues. Germline V gene data show CDR1 as LGHNA and CDR2 as YSLEER. The CDR3 DNA reads as TGCGCCAGCAGCCAAGATACGGGGGTGGGCACTGAAGCTTTCTTT. Protein sequence: CASSQDTGVGTEAFF.

This clonotype has at least ten counts. This chain joins TRBV24-1 and TRBJ1-5, with a weak D call TRBD1 (5 bases). V lost 3 bases and J lost 4, with 12 bases in between. The CDR3 extends over 15 amino acids. Germline-derived CDR1 and CDR2 are KGHDR and SFDVKD. The CDR3 here is CATSDGRGLNQPQHF. The CDR3 region has the DNA TGTGCCACCAGTGATGGACGGGGACTTAATCAGCCCCAGCATTTT.

This clonotype was counted many times. V is TRBV4-1 and J is TRBJ2-6, with 7 nucleotides matching TRBD2. With V trimmed by 4 bases and J by 2 bases, 8 bases remained unmatched. The CDR3 is 17 residues long. The germline V gene encodes CDR1 MGHRA and CDR2 YSYEKL. The CDR3 spells CASSRGGVIAGANVLTF. In DNA form, the CDR3 reads TGCGCCAGCAGCCGGGGGGGGGTCATTGCTGGGGCCAACGTCCTGACTTTC.

This clonotype was seen ten or more times. V gene TRBV28 combines with J gene TRBJ2-5; possible D gene TRBD2, 6 bases. The CDR3 extends over 13 amino acids. The V gene lost 1 base and the J gene lost 5 bases, with 8 bases spanning the gap. Germline V gene lookup returns CDR1 MDHEN and CDR2 SYDVKM. As DNA, the CDR3 is TGTGCCAGCAGTTTATTAGGGAGGGAGACCCAGTACTTC. This gives the protein CASSLLGRETQYF.

This clonotype was observed at least ten times. The J gene is TRBJ2-7, the V gene TRBV6-6; TRBD2 is a possible D gene (6 bases). CDR1 and CDR2 (germline): MNHNY, SVGAGI (reference sequence). The ends were cut back, 6 bases at V and 4 bases at J, with 22 bases in the middle. The CDR3 consists of 16 residues. CDR3 sequence reads: CASRPGDGGGGYEQYF. The DNA for the CDR3 is TGTGCCAGCAGGCCGGGGGATGGAGGTGGGGGGTACGAGCAGTACTTC.

V gene TRBV3-1 combines with J gene TRBJ2-1; weak D call: TRBD2 (6 bases). Germline V CDR1 and CDR2: LGHDT, YNNKEL (reference sequence). V gave up 4 bases and J gave up 10 bases, with 11 bases separating them. This CDR3 is 12 amino acids long. This CDR3 is CASSLVGGEQFF. DNA for the CDR3: TGTGCCAGCAGCCTAGTCGGGGGAGAGCAGTTCTTC.

This clonotype was observed a few times. The chain has TRBV18 and TRBJ1-1; maybe TRBD1 (6 bases). Germline CDR1 and CDR2: KGHSH and LQKENI. With 2 bases removed from V and 3 bases from J, the gap between germline ends came to 7 bases. The CDR3 totals 13 residues. The CDR3 is CASSPYRDTEAFF. CDR3 coding DNA: TGTGCCAGCTCACCATACAGGGACACTGAAGCTTTCTTT.

The chain joins TRBV6-1 to TRBJ2-5, with a tentative D call TRBD2 (6 bases). This CDR3 is 15 amino acids long. The V end lost 7 bases, the J end lost 1 base, and 16 bases lay between the germline ends. Germline loops: CDR1 MNHNS, CDR2 SASEGT. This CDR3 is CASIRRETVQETQYF. CDR3 DNA: TGTGCCAGCATTCGTCGGGAGACCGTCCAAGAGACCCAGTACTTC.